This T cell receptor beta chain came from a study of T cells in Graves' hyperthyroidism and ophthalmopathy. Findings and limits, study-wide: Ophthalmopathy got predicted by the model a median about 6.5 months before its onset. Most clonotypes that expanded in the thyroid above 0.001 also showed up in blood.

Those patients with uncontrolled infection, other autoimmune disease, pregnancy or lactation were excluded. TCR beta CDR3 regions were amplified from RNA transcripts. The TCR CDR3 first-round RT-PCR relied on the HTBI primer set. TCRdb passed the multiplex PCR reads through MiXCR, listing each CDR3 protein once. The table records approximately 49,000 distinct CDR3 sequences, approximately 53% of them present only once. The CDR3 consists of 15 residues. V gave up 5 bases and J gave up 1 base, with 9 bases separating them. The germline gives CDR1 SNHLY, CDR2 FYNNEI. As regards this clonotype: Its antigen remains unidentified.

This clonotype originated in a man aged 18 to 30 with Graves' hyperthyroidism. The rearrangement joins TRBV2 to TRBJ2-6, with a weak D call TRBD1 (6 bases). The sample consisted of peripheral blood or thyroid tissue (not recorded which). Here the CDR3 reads CASSLQGSGANVLTF. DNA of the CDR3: TGTGCCAGCAGTCTACAGGGTTCTGGGGCCAACGTCCTGACTTTC.